The 4 T cell receptor beta chains below come from one sample, sequenced in a study of cytomegalovirus exposure and HLA in healthy donors. PCR was performed using 60 Vbeta and 13 Jbeta primers. Sequenced by immunoSEQ multiplex PCR; TCRdb stores in-frame clones only, minus some. The sample contains 150,000 to 200,000 clones, roughly 87% of which appear only once. The sequencing input was PBMCs. The receptors derive from a man over 45 in good health and CMV-seropositive.

This clone was detected once. The V call is TRBV30, the J call TRBJ1-2; D is undetermined. This CDR3 is 12 amino acids long. V was pared by 5 bases and J by 1 base, with 8 bases between. Germline V CDR1 and CDR2: GTSNPN, SVGIG (reference sequence). The CDR3 bases are TGTGCCTGGGAGACACTTAACTATGGCTACACCTTC. Translated, it gives CAWETLNYGYTF.

This rearrangement joins TRBV9 to TRBJ2-3; TRBD2 agrees at 8 bases. This CDR3 is built from 15 residues. V trimming: 0 bases; J trimming: 7 bases; junction bases outside the gene matches: 7. CDR1 is SGDLS and CDR2 is YYNGEE in the germline V gene. The DNA for the CDR3 is TGTGCCAGCAGCGTAGACCGGGAGGGCCGATATACGCAGTATTTT. The encoded protein is CASSVDREGRYTQYF.

V and J are TRBV14 and TRBJ2-5, with TRBD2 matching 9 bases. The CDR3 is made up of 16 amino acids. V was pared by 4 bases and J by 7 bases, with 13 bases of the junction left unmatched. The germline V gene has CDR1 SGHDN and CDR2 FVKESK. CDR3 sequence reads: CASSPYRSGGSGTQYF. DNA for the CDR3: TGTGCCAGCAGCCCATATCGGAGCGGGGGGTCAGGGACCCAGTACTTC.

This clone turned up a few times. This chain joins TRBV19 and TRBJ2-5; D is possibly TRBD2 (5 bases). Germline loops: CDR1 LNHDA, CDR2 SQIVND (reference sequence). V was shortened by 4 bases and J by 4 bases, with 10 bases between the two germline ends. This CDR3 has 13 residues. CDR3 nucleotides: TGTGCCAGTAGTAGGGCGGGTATAGAGACCCAGTACTTC. It translates to CASSRAGIETQYF.